The 17 T cell receptor beta chains reported below all come from one sample, sequenced in a study of blood T cell repertoires in COVID-19. Profiling relied on immunoSEQ multiplex PCR, and the TCRdb table lists in-frame clones only, not all of them. The sample yields about 130,000 clones, about 88% seen once. The specimen was PBMCs or T cells enriched from blood (not recorded which). The receptors were gathered from a woman in her forties or fifties who had recovered from COVID-19.

CDR3 sequence: CASSGSGVGYEQYF. The CDR3 nucleotides read TGTGCCAGCAGCGGTAGCGGGGTGGGCTACGAGCAGTACTTC. The chain couples TRBV7-2 to TRBJ2-7, with 8 bases that match TRBD2. Per the germline V gene, CDR1 is SGHTA and CDR2 is FQGNSA. The CDR3 has 14 residues. V was clipped by 5 bases and J by 3 bases; unmatched bases: 6. Together with reference TRBV7-2 and TRBJ2-7, the CDR3 gives the full variable domain: GAGVSQSPSNKVTEKGKDVELRCDPISGHTALYWYRQSLGQGLEFLIYFQGNSAPDKSGLPSDRFSAERTGGSVSTLTIQRTQQEDSAVYLCASSGSGVGYEQYFGPGTRLTVT.

The chain recombines TRBV19 with TRBJ1-1; no clear D gene. The CDR3 has 13 amino acids. Germline assignment: CDR1 LNHDA and CDR2 SQIVND (reference sequence). V was clipped by 10 bases and J by 3 bases, with 15 bases between them. The CDR3 DNA reads TGTGCCACCGTACCGTACGGGGACACTGAAGCTTTCTTT. It yields the protein CATVPYGDTEAFF.

There are a few counts of this clone. V and J are TRBV5-1 and TRBJ1-2; TRBD1 matches 10 bases. CDR1 SGHRS and CDR2 YFSETQ come from the germline V gene. Germline trimming cut 4 bases from V and 4 bases from J; bases unmatched to any gene: 13. The CDR3 has 17 residues. This CDR3 reads CASSPGTGDRYSYGYTF. In DNA form, the CDR3 reads TGCGCCAGCAGCCCGGGGACAGGGGATAGGTACTCCTATGGCTACACCTTC.

The V call is TRBV30, the J call TRBJ1-1; weak D call: TRBD1 (6 bases). Germline loops: CDR1 GTSNPN, CDR2 SVGIG (reference sequence). Trimming took off 8 bases at V and 4 bases at J, with 14 bases between the two ends. This CDR3 region has 12 residues. CDR3 region: CALDRGSTEAFF. Here the CDR3 DNA reads TGTGCCCTAGATAGGGGGAGCACTGAAGCTTTCTTT. The full variable domain, rest sourced from reference TRBV30 and TRBJ1-1, is SQTIHQWPATLVQPVGSPLSLECTVEGTSNPNLYWYRQAAGRGLQLLFYSVGIGQISSEVPQNLSASRPQDRQFILSSKKLLLSDSGFYLCALDRGSTEAFFGQGTRLTVV.

The chain has TRBV5-6 and TRBJ1-1; D remains ambiguous. The CDR3 covers 13 residues. Trimming took off 0 bases at V and 2 bases at J, with 5 bases between the two ends. In germline, CDR1 is SGHDT, CDR2 YYEEEE. CDR3 sequence reads: CASSLGPNTEAFF. Written as DNA, the CDR3 is TGTGCCAGCAGCTTGGGTCCTAACACTGAAGCTTTCTTT.

The chain carries TRBV28 and TRBJ2-5, with 7 bases lining up with TRBD1. The junction had 5 bases not matched to a gene; V was cut back by 3 bases and J by 1 base. The germline V gene has CDR1 MDHEN and CDR2 SYDVKM. The CDR3 contains 15 residues. CDR3 DNA sequence: TGTGCCAGCAGTTTCCTCCCAGGGGGCCAAGAGACCCAGTACTTC. Translated: CASSFLPGGQETQYF.

This rearrangement joins TRBV3-1 (or the pseudogene TRBV3-2) to TRBJ2-2; TRBD2 matches at 12 bases. Germline V CDR1 and CDR2: LGHDT, YNNKEL (reference sequence). Trimming took 4 bases from V and 2 from J; bases not matched to a gene: 5. The CDR3 sequence is 17 residues long. CDR3 loop: CASSRQLAGGNTGELFF. The CDR3 region has the DNA TGTGCCAGCAGCCGACAACTAGCGGGGGGCAACACCGGGGAGCTGTTTTTT.

J is TRBJ1-5 and V is TRBV5-1; D ambiguous. Germline-derived CDR1 and CDR2 are SGHRS and YFSETQ. The CDR3 covers 14 residues. The V and J ends lost 4 bases and 6 bases respectively, with 14 bases between them. CDR3 coding DNA: TGCGCCAGCAGCCGTGAGGAGGGAGGTCAGCCCCAGCATTTT. Its translation is CASSREEGGQPQHF.

The gene calls are TRBV6-1 and TRBJ1-3; possibly TRBD1 for D (5 bases). CDR3 length equals 16 residues. V lost 0 bases and J lost 0, with 9 bases in between. Germline CDR1 is MNHNS and CDR2 is SASEGT. CDR3 region: CASSEAPGGSGNTIYF. CDR3 in DNA: TGTGCCAGCAGTGAAGCTCCGGGGGGCTCTGGAAACACCATATATTTT.

The gene calls are TRBV29-1 and TRBJ1-1; D ambiguous. The germline CDR1 and CDR2 sequences are SQVTM and ANQGSEA. V was shortened by 2 bases and J by 5 bases, with 15 bases between the two germline ends. The CDR3 is made up of 14 amino acids. In nucleotides, the CDR3 is TGCAGCGTTGAATCTACACGGAGGGTGACTGAAGCTTTCTTT. Residues: CSVESTRRVTEAFF.

The chain joins TRBV5-4 to TRBJ2-5; 10 nucleotides line up with TRBD2. This CDR3 is built from 14 residues. Germline V CDR1 and CDR2: SGHNT, YYREEE (reference sequence). V trimming: 9 bases; J trimming: 6 bases; junction bases outside the gene matches: 11. The CDR3 DNA sequence: TGTGCCACGACGAGCGGGGGGGCCGGGAAGACCCAGTACTTC. This encodes CATTSGGAGKTQYF.

V usage is TRBV6-5 and J usage is TRBJ2-2, with D perhaps TRBD1 (6 bases). The CDR3 runs 14 residues. The V and J ends lost 4 bases and 8 bases respectively, with 14 bases between them. The germline V gene encodes CDR1 MNHEY and CDR2 SVGAGI. CDR3 coding DNA: TGTGCCAGCAGTTCGGTTACAGGGTCAGGGGAGCTGTTTTTT. Translating it yields CASSSVTGSGELFF.

This clone has more than one count but fewer than ten. The chain uses TRBV18 and TRBJ1-4; 10 bases match TRBD1. The CDR3 has 17 amino acids. Germline trimming cut 4 bases from V and 3 bases from J; bases unmatched to any gene: 8. The germline CDR1 and CDR2 sequences are KGHSH and LQKENI. The CDR3 sequence: CASSLLPGTGANEKLFF. The CDR3 DNA sequence: TGTGCCAGCTCACTACTTCCCGGGACAGGGGCTAATGAAAAACTGTTTTTT.

V gene TRBV9 combines with J gene TRBJ2-2, with 9 bases lining up with TRBD1. The J segment lost 5 bases and the V segment lost 0 bases, leaving 5 bases of the junction unmatched. The CDR3 loop spans 16 amino acids. Germline values: CDR1 SGDLS, CDR2 YYNGEE. In DNA, the CDR3 is TGTGCCAGCAGCGTAGGGACAGGGGATTCAACCGGGGAGCTGTTTTTT. Its protein is CASSVGTGDSTGELFF.

The V gene is TRBV20-1, the J gene TRBJ2-5, with D perhaps TRBD2 (5 bases). CDR1 is DFQATT, CDR2 SNEGSKA, per germline (reference sequence). Trimming cost V 5 bases and J 5 bases, with 9 bases left between them. The CDR3 sequence is 11 residues long. The CDR3 is CSAWTRETQYF. For the CDR3, the DNA is TGCAGTGCTTGGACTCGGGAGACCCAGTACTTC.

This chain's CDR3 is CASSLFNEQYF. DNA for the CDR3: TGTGCCAGCAGCTTATTTAACGAGCAGTACTTC. The chain employs TRBV11-2 and TRBJ2-7, with unresolved D. The germline V gene has CDR1 SGHAT and CDR2 FQNNGV. The CDR3 covers 11 residues. V dropped 2 bases and J dropped 5 bases, with 4 bases sitting between them.

DNA for the CDR3: TGTGCCAGCAGTGAAACAGGGTATCAGCCCCAGCATTTT. It is translated as CASSETGYQPQHF. This chain links TRBV6-1 with TRBJ1-5, with a tentative D call TRBD1 (6 bases). Germline values: CDR1 MNHNS, CDR2 SASEGT. The CDR3 extends over 13 amino acids. V shed 2 bases and J shed 5 bases, with 7 bases lying between them.